Described below is a single TCR beta chain sequence and its context. Its antigen is as yet unknown. Researchers ran eight separate cDNA reactions for each sample. TCRdb reanalyzed the 5' RACE reads and collapses them to one entry per CDR3 protein, without DNA. The sample includes roughly 200,000 distinct CDR3 sequences. The germline CDR1 and CDR2 sequences are DFQATT and SNEGSKA (reference sequence). The CDR3 runs 15 residues. This specimen belongs to a study of monozygotic twins with inflammatory bowel disease. Findings of the study overall: Immunosuppressive treatments were not uniform, and this may have added variability to patient repertoires. Clonotype overlap with others was lower in IBD patients than in healthy twins, a difference that was greatest with disease activity. Twins classed as concordant or discordant showed no difference in repertoire similarity, possibly from limited power.

The clonotype originates from a human donor with ulcerative colitis or Crohn's disease, or a healthy co-twin of an affected twin (not recorded which). The sequenced sample consisted of blood. The chain couples TRBV20-1 to TRBJ2-7; absent DNA, TCRdb's TRBD1 call cannot be checked. This CDR3 reads CSALTRGGTSYEQYF.